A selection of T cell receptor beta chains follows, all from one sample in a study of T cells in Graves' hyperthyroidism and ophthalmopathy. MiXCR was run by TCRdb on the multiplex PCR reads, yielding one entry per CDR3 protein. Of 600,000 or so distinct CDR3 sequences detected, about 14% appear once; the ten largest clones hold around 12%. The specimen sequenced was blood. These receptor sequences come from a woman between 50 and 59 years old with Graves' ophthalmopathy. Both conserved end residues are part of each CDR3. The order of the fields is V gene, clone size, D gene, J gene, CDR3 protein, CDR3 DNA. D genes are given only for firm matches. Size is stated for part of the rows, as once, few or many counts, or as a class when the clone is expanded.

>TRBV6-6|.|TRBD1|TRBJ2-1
CASSYTIPGQGAANEQFF
TGTGCCAGCAGTTACACGATACCGGGACAGGGGGCCGCCAATGAGCAGTTCTTC
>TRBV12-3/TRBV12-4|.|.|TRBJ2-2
CASSLRRGVRTGELFF
TGTGCCAGCAGTTTACGAAGGGGAGTAAGGACCGGGGAGCTGTTTTTT
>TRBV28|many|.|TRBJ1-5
CASSLSPSNQPQHF
TGTGCCAGCAGTTTGAGTCCAAGCAATCAGCCCCAGCATTTT
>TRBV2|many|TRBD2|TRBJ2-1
CASSGGLASNEQFF
TGTGCCAGCAGTGGTGGACTAGCGAGCAATGAGCAGTTCTTC
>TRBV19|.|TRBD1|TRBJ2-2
CASSSTGYADGELFF
TGTGCCAGTAGTTCGACAGGGTACGCGGACGGGGAGCTGTTTTTT
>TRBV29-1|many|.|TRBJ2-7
CSVAGRISYEQYF
TGCAGCGTGGCAGGGCGCATCTCCTACGAGCAGTACTTC
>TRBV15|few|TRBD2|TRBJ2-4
CATSRIPPGGSAKNIQYF
TGTGCCACCAGCAGAATTCCCCCTGGCGGGAGTGCCAAAAACATTCAGTACTTC
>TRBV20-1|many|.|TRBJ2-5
CSVPLAGVETQYF
TGCAGTGTACCACTAGCTGGAGTGGAGACCCAGTACTTC
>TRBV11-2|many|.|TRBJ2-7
CASSLKPPPAEQYF
TGTGCCAGCAGCTTAAAGCCCCCCCCGGCCGAGCAGTACTTC
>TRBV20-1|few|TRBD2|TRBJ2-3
CSARVRTSGRALSGTDTQYF
TGCAGTGCTAGAGTACGGACTAGCGGGAGGGCACTTTCTGGCACAGATACGCAGTATTTT
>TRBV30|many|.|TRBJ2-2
CASLIGGELFF
TGTGCCTCCCTGATCGGCGGGGAGCTGTTTTTT
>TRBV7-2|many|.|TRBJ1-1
CASSLAVEWNTEAFF
TGTGCCAGCAGCTTAGCGGTCGAATGGAACACTGAAGCTTTCTTT
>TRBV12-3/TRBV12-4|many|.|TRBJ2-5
CASSLILGQETQYF
TGTGCCAGCAGTTTAATTCTGGGCCAAGAGACCCAGTACTTC
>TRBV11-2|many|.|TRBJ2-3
CASSLYQGIDTQYF
TGTGCCAGCAGCTTATATCAGGGGATAGATACGCAGTATTTT
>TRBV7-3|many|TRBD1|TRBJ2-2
CASGENRGSNTGELFF
TGTGCCAGCGGCGAGAACAGGGGTTCGAACACCGGGGAGCTGTTTTTT
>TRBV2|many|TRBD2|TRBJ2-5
CASSGPRTSGRSETQYF
TGTGCCAGCAGTGGGCCCCGGACTAGCGGGAGGTCGGAGACCCAGTACTTC
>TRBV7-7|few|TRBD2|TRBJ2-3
CASSPEWGLAGGADTQYF
TGTGCTAGCAGCCCCGAATGGGGACTAGCGGGAGGGGCAGATACGCAGTATTTT
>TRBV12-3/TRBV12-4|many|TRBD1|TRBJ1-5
CASSLAAGQGNQPQHF
TGTGCCAGCAGTTTAGCTGCTGGACAGGGGAATCAGCCCCAGCATTTT
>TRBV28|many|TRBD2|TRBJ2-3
CASREGLAGLSDTQYF
TGTGCCAGCAGGGAAGGACTAGCGGGATTGTCGGATACGCAGTATTTT
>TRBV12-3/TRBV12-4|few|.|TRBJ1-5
CASGQTYQPQHF
TGTGCCAGCGGACAGACGTACCAGCCCCAGCATTTT
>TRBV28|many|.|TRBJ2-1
CASSFTARTGANEQFF
TGTGCCAGCAGTTTTACCGCAAGAACGGGGGCCAATGAGCAGTTCTTC
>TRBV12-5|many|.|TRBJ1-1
CASGLRVSLRTEAFF
TGTGCTAGTGGTTTGCGGGTAAGTCTTAGGACTGAAGCTTTCTTT
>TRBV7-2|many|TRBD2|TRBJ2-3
CATSPGLAGVTDTQYF
TGTGCCACCTCACCGGGACTAGCGGGAGTGACAGATACGCAGTATTTT
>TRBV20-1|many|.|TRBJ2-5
CSARGPGVQETQYF
TGCAGTGCTCGGGGACCGGGGGTCCAAGAGACCCAGTACTTC
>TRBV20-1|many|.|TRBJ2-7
CSAREKWYEQYF
TGCAGTGCTAGAGAAAAATGGTACGAGCAGTACTTC
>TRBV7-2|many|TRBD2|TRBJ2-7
CASSLDGGSYEQYF
TGTGCCAGCAGCTTAGATGGCGGGAGCTACGAGCAGTACTTC
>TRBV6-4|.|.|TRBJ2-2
CASSGVDTGELFF
TGTGCCAGCAGTGGAGTGGACACCGGGGAGCTGTTTTTT
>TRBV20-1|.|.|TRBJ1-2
CSASPTETNYGYTF
TGCAGTGCTAGTCCGACGGAAACTAACTATGGCTACACCTTC
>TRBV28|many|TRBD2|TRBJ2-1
CAGSFPSSGGSYNEQFF
TGTGCCGGCAGTTTCCCCTCTAGCGGGGGCTCCTACAATGAGCAGTTCTTC
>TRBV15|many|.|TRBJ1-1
CATGQPPNTEAFF
TGTGCCACCGGACAGCCGCCAAACACTGAAGCTTTCTTT
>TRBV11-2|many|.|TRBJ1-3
CASSLGFNSGNTIYF
TGTGCCAGCAGCTTAGGCTTTAACTCTGGAAACACCATATATTTT
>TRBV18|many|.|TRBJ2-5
CASSAQTDLRETQYF
TGTGCCAGCTCGGCCCAGACAGACCTCCGGGAGACCCAGTACTTC
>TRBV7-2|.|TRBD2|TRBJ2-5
CASSRTSGSKWGQETQYF
TGTGCCAGCAGCCGGACTAGCGGGAGTAAGTGGGGCCAAGAGACCCAGTACTTC
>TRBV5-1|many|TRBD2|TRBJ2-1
CASSLEGLASNEQFF
TGCGCCAGCAGCCTGGAAGGACTAGCGAGTAATGAGCAGTTCTTC
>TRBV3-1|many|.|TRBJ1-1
CASSQGQANTEAFF
TGTGCCAGCAGCCAAGGCCAGGCGAACACTGAAGCTTTCTTT
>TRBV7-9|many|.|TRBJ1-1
CASSLQTENTEAFF
TGTGCCAGCAGCTTACAGACGGAGAACACTGAAGCTTTCTTT
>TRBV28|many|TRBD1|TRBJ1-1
CASSFGGTVEAFF
TGTGCCAGCAGTTTTGGAGGGACAGTTGAAGCTTTCTTT
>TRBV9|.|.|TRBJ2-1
CASSVAGGTVYNEQFF
TGTGCCAGCAGCGTGGCAGGGGGGACGGTATACAATGAGCAGTTCTTC
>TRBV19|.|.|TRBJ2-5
CASSEASLGQETQYF
TGTGCCAGTAGTGAGGCTAGCCTGGGCCAAGAGACCCAGTACTTC
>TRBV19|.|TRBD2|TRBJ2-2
CASSTLSSGSIGELFF
TGTGCCAGTAGTACCCTGTCTAGCGGGAGTATCGGGGAGCTGTTTTTT
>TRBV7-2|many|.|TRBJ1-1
CASSPYTEAFF
TGTGCCAGCAGTCCATACACTGAAGCTTTCTTT
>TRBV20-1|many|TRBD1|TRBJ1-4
CSARDGAGGEKLFF
TGCAGTGCTAGAGATGGAGCAGGGGGTGAAAAACTGTTTTTT